The clone carrying this TCR beta chain was counted many times. Its antigen is unidentified. Germline CDR1 MNHNS, CDR2 SASEGT. V was pared by 5 bases and J by 9 bases, with 20 bases between. The CDR3 has 15 residues. The sample is drawn from a study of glioma-infiltrating T cells. Study-level results: Tissue and blood shared very few CDR3 sequences. Above-expected tissue-blood divergence occurred in all gliomas, most in low-grade ones.

Amplification of TCR alpha and beta CDR3 regions from RNA used iRepertoire nested multiplex PCR. Tissue mRNA or PBMC total RNA, 100-400 ng, went into one-step reverse transcription and amplification. MiXCR, applied by TCRdb to the multiplex PCR reads, yields one record per CDR3 protein. Seen here are about 140,000 distinct CDR3 sequences, around 40% observed once, and the top ten hold over 15%. The source material was glioma tissue, nonneoplastic brain tissue, or PBMCs (not recorded which). This clonotype was obtained from a human donor with low-grade glioma or glioblastoma, undergoing nonglioma brain surgery, or in good health (not recorded which). V and J are TRBV6-1 and TRBJ1-5; D is possibly TRBD1 (6 bases). CDR3 in amino acids: CASSTDRSNVRPQHF. The CDR3 nucleotides are TGTGCCAGCAGTACAGACAGGAGCAATGTTCGGCCCCAGCATTTT.